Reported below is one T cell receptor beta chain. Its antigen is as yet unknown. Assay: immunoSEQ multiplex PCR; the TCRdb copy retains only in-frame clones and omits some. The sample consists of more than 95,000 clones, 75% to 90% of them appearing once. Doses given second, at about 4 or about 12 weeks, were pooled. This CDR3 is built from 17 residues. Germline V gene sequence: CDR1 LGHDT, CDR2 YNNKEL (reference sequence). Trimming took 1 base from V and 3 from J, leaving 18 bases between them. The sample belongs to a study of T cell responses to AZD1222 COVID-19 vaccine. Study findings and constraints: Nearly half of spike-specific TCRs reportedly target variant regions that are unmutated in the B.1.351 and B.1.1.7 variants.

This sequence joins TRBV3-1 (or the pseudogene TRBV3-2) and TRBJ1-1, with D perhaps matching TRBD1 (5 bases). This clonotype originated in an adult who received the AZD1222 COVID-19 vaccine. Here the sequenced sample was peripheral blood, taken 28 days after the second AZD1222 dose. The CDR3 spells CASSQGEWGRDDTEAFF. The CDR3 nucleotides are TGTGCCAGCAGCCAAGGCGAGTGGGGCAGGGACGACACTGAAGCTTTCTTT.